This T cell receptor (beta chain) was sequenced during a study of T cells after yellow fever vaccination. Notes on the study in general: Most clones from primary vaccination were detected again post-booster (almost 98% CD4, around 88% CD8).

TCRdb reanalysed the 5' RACE reads using MiXCR and keeps one entry per CDR3 protein. This sample has about 300,000 distinct CDR3 sequences, with around 7.3% found just once. This clonotype was detected a few times. Its antigen is not known. The CDR3 is 15 amino acids. With 5 bases clipped from V and 4 bases from J, the junction kept 5 bases outside the gene matches. Germline V gene sequence: CDR1 SEHNR, CDR2 FQNEAQ (reference sequence). V and J are TRBV7-9 and TRBJ1-4; TRBD1 matches 9 bases. This clonotype was obtained from a man between 18 and 35 years old who received the YFV17D yellow fever vaccine. Sequences were derived from PBMCs, sampled roughly 45 days after the first yellow fever vaccination. In nucleotides, the CDR3 is TGTGCCAGCAGCCCAGGGACAGGGAGTAATGAAAAACTGTTTTTT. This codes for CASSPGTGSNEKLFF.